A selection of T cell receptor beta chains follows, all from one sample in a study of blood T cell repertoires in COVID-19. Produced via immunoSEQ multiplex PCR; TCRdb's table is partial and in-frame only. The sample carries some 130,000 clones, roughly 85% recorded once. Sequencing used peripheral blood. These receptors were obtained from a man between 60 and 70 years old with acute or convalescent COVID-19. The CDR3 runs from the conserved cysteine through the conserved F or W. The order of the fields is V gene, clone size, J gene, D gene, CDR3 DNA, CDR3 protein. A D gene is named only where the DNA matches it firmly. Size is stated for part of the rows, as once, few or many counts, or as a class when the clone is expanded.

>TRBV3-1/TRBV3-2|.|TRBJ2-5|TRBD1
TGTGCCAGCAGCCCAAGACCAGGACAGGGGGCCGAGACCCAGTACTTC
CASSPRPGQGAETQYF
>TRBV27|.|TRBJ2-1|.
TGTGCCAGCAGTTTAGATGGACTTAGGGAGGTCAATGAGCAGTTCTTC
CASSLDGLREVNEQFF
>TRBV29-1|.|TRBJ2-3|.
TGCAGCGTTGGAAGGGGATCTAGCACAGATACGCAGTATTTT
CSVGRGSSTDTQYF
>TRBV29-1|.|TRBJ1-2|.
TGCAGCGTTGACACGGACAGCTATGGCTACACCTTC
CSVDTDSYGYTF
>TRBV11-3|.|TRBJ2-1|.
TGTGCCAGCAGCTTAGGCGGCTCCTACAATGAGCAGTTCTTC
CASSLGGSYNEQFF
>TRBV2|.|TRBJ2-5|TRBD2
TGTGCCAGCAGCGCTCGGACTAGCGCTCAAGAGACCCAGTACTTC
CASSARTSAQETQYF
>TRBV4-2|once|TRBJ2-2|TRBD2
TGTGCCAGCAGCCAAGTATTGGGGGGGACTAGGTCTCCCGGGGAGCTGTTTTTT
CASSQVLGGTRSPGELFF
>TRBV6-1|few|TRBJ1-5|.
TGTGCCAGCAGTGAGGGGGGAGGCAATCAGCCCCAGCATTTT
CASSEGGGNQPQHF
>TRBV5-4|.|TRBJ2-3|TRBD1
TGTGCCAGCAGCTTTGGGACAGGGTTGGATACGCAGTATTTT
CASSFGTGLDTQYF
>TRBV4-3|.|TRBJ1-3|.
TGCGCCAGCAGCCAAGAATATTACGGTGGAAACACCATATATTTT
CASSQEYYGGNTIYF
>TRBV7-2|.|TRBJ2-1|TRBD2
TGTGCCAGCAGCTTAGGGACTAGCTATACGGGTGAGCAGTTCTTC
CASSLGTSYTGEQFF
>TRBV6-5|.|TRBJ1-1|TRBD1
TGTGCCAGCAGTTACCCGGGACAGGGATTGAACACTGAAGCTTTCTTT
CASSYPGQGLNTEAFF
>TRBV9|.|TRBJ2-5|.
TGTGCCAGCAGCGGCGGGACGCCACAAGAGACCCAGTACTTC
CASSGGTPQETQYF
>TRBV19|once|TRBJ1-2|.
TGTGCCAGTTCCCCACCGCGGGCTGGCTATGGCTACACCTTC
CASSPPRAGYGYTF
>TRBV18|.|TRBJ1-2|TRBD1
TGTGCCAGCTCACCCGGACAGGGGAGGGATGGCTACACCTTC
CASSPGQGRDGYTF
>TRBV28|.|TRBJ2-3|.
TGTGCCAGCAGTTTATGGGGCCCGACAGATACGCAGTATTTT
CASSLWGPTDTQYF
>TRBV6-6|.|TRBJ1-5|.
TGTGCCAGCAGTACCCAGGGTACCGGGCAGCCCCAGCATTTT
CASSTQGTGQPQHF
>TRBV18|.|TRBJ2-1|TRBD1
TGTGCCAGCTCAACGAAGACAGGGGGCTCCTACAATGAGCAGTTCTTC
CASSTKTGGSYNEQFF
>TRBV30|.|TRBJ1-4|TRBD1
TGTGCCTGGAGGACAGGGAGGATCGAAAAACTGTTTTTT
CAWRTGRIEKLFF
>TRBV5-1|.|TRBJ2-5|.
TGCGCCAGCAGCTTGATATGGGGCGGTGAGACCCAGTACTTC
CASSLIWGGETQYF
>TRBV6-2/TRBV6-3|few|TRBJ2-1|.
TGTGCCAGCAGTTACGGAGGGAGCCTTTACAATGAGCAGTTCTTC
CASSYGGSLYNEQFF
>TRBV24-1|.|TRBJ1-2|TRBD1
TGTGCCACCAGTGACCCCGACAGGGTCCCCCCGGGCTACACCTTC
CATSDPDRVPPGYTF
>TRBV18|.|TRBJ2-3|TRBD2
TGTGCCAGCTCAAATAGCGGGAGCTTCGGTACGCAGTATTTT
CASSNSGSFGTQYF
>TRBV2|.|TRBJ2-3|.
TGTGCCAGCAGTGAAGGGATAGCGAGTTACACAGATACGCAGTATTTT
CASSEGIASYTDTQYF
>TRBV19|.|TRBJ1-2|.
TGTGCCAGTAGTACTAACCCCCTTGACCCGGGACAAAGATATGGCTACACCTTC
CASSTNPLDPGQRYGYTF
>TRBV7-3|.|TRBJ2-2|TRBD2
TGTGCCAGCAGCTTATTCGGGACTACGAACACCGGGGAGCTGTTTTTT
CASSLFGTTNTGELFF
>TRBV6-4|.|TRBJ2-2|.
TGTGCCAGCAGTCGAGCCCCCGCCGGGGAGCTGTTTTTT
CASSRAPAGELFF
>TRBV5-4|.|TRBJ2-3|.
TGTGCCAGCAGCTTTAGGGACTTAGGCACAGATACGCAGTATTTT
CASSFRDLGTDTQYF
>TRBV28|.|TRBJ1-5|.
TGTGCCAGCAGTTTCGCGGGCGGCAATCAGCCCCAGCATTTT
CASSFAGGNQPQHF
>TRBV5-1|few|TRBJ2-1|.
TGCGCCAGCAGCCCGTGGGGGCGCCGAGACAATGAGCAGTTCTTC
CASSPWGRRDNEQFF
>TRBV27|.|TRBJ2-1|TRBD2
TGTGCCAGCAGTTCCTTACTAGCGGGAGATGACTACAATGAGCAGTTCTTC
CASSSLLAGDDYNEQFF
>TRBV24-1|.|TRBJ1-1|.
TGTGCCACCACGGACGGGGAGAACACTGAAGCTTTCTTT
CATTDGENTEAFF
>TRBV5-1|.|TRBJ1-1|.
TGCGCCAGCAGCTTGGCCAGTATGAACACTGAAGCTTTCTTT
CASSLASMNTEAFF
>TRBV28|.|TRBJ1-1|TRBD1
TGTGCCAGCAGTCCCCCTCAGGGGGTAACTGAAGCTTTCTTT
CASSPPQGVTEAFF
>TRBV6-5|.|TRBJ2-1|TRBD2
TGTGCCAGCAGTCGCGGGAGCTCCTACAATGAGCAGTTCTTC
CASSRGSSYNEQFF
>TRBV7-9|.|TRBJ2-1|TRBD2
TGTGCCAGCGGGGCGGGACTAGATCACAATGAGCAGTTCTTC
CASGAGLDHNEQFF
>TRBV6-5|.|TRBJ1-5|TRBD1
TGTGCCAGCAGTTTCCGGACAGGGGGGGATCAGCCCCAGCATTTT
CASSFRTGGDQPQHF
>TRBV29-1|.|TRBJ1-1|.
TGCAGCGCCATACCTTGGGGGGGGGATGGCACTGAAGCTTTCTTT
CSAIPWGGDGTEAFF
>TRBV12-3/TRBV12-4|.|TRBJ2-2|.
TGTGCCAGCAGTTTAACTGTCGGGGAGCTGTTTTTT
CASSLTVGELFF
>TRBV12-3/TRBV12-4|.|TRBJ1-1|.
TGTGCCAGCAGCACAACCATGAACACTGAAGCTTTCTTT
CASSTTMNTEAFF
>TRBV1|once|TRBJ2-4|.
TGCACCAGCAGCCAAGAGACGGTTGACATCCTTTCTGCCAAAAACATTCAGTACTTC
CTSSQETVDILSAKNIQYF
>TRBV9|once|TRBJ2-7|TRBD2
TGTGCCAGCAGCGTTATAGCGGGAGAGACAGGAGAGCAGTACTTC
CASSVIAGETGEQYF